These 29 T cell receptor beta chains were sequenced from one sample in a study of shared clonotypes between healthy human individuals. Libraries were prepared by immunoSEQ multiplex PCR; TCRdb keeps only in-frame clonotypes and omits some of them. In the table there are 450,000 to 700,000 clones, 95% to 96% of which are singletons. As defined, naive CD8 cells were CD45RO-negative and positively selected for CCR7, with terminally differentiated effector memory CD45RA+ cells excluded. The specimen was naive CD8+ T cells sorted from blood. The receptors stem from a woman aged 30 to 39 in good health.

This clone was recorded only once. V and J are TRBV13 and TRBJ2-2; no definite D call. The CDR3 has 13 residues. Germline CDR1 PRHDT, CDR2 FYEKMQ (reference sequence). The ends were cut back, 4 bases at V and 0 bases at J, with 3 bases in the middle. CDR3 nucleotide sequence: TGTGCCAGCAGCTCCGCGAACACCGGGGAGCTGTTTTTT. It specifies CASSSANTGELFF.

V and J are TRBV5-1 and TRBJ2-1, with TRBD1 matching 8 bases. This CDR3 contains 15 residues. J was trimmed by 6 bases and V by 3 bases; bases with no gene match: 8. The germline gives CDR1 SGHRS, CDR2 YFSETQ. CDR3 sequence reads: CASSSGQGMGNEQFF. CDR3 bases: TGCGCCAGCAGCTCCGGACAGGGTATGGGCAATGAGCAGTTCTTC.

This sequence joins TRBV6-5 and TRBJ2-1; a possible D gene is TRBD1 (5 bases). The CDR3 length is 13 residues. V was cut by 2 bases and J by 7 bases, with 9 bases left in between. Germline V gives CDR1 MNHEY, CDR2 SVGAGI. The CDR3 nucleotides are TGTGCCAGCAGTTACGCAGGGATGAATGAGCAGTTCTTC. This sequence encodes CASSYAGMNEQFF.

This clone appeared once. The chain carries TRBV5-6 and TRBJ2-5, with D perhaps matching TRBD1 (6 bases). The DNA end is a closer match to TRBJ2-7, so the J assignment may be wrong. Germline CDR1 SGHDT, CDR2 YYEEEE. CDR3 size: 12 residues. CDR3: CASSPDRYEQYF. The CDR3 DNA reads as TGTGCCAGCAGCCCGGACAGATACGAGCAGTACTTC.

The chain uses TRBV6-5 and TRBJ1-2, with no clear D. Trimming left V 6 bases short and J 3 bases short, with 14 bases between. The CDR3 contains 14 residues. CDR1 is MNHEY and CDR2 is SVGAGI in the germline V gene. CDR3 DNA sequence: TGTGCCAGCAGAAAAGGAACCCTGGACTATGGCTACACCTTC. Amino acids: CASRKGTLDYGYTF.

The chain employs TRBV28 and TRBJ1-1, with D hard to call. Germline V gene lookup returns CDR1 MDHEN and CDR2 SYDVKM. This CDR3 is 12 amino acids long. The V end lost 6 bases, the J end lost 1 base, and 6 bases lay between the germline ends. DNA of the CDR3: TGTGCCAGCAGGTACGGGAACACTGAAGCTTTCTTT. Its protein is CASRYGNTEAFF.

The rearrangement links TRBV27 to TRBJ1-2, with no clear D. Germline assignment: CDR1 MNHEY and CDR2 SMNVEV (reference sequence). The CDR3 consists of 14 residues. Between the trimmed V and J ends, which lost 4 bases and 7 bases, there was a span of 16 bases. The CDR3 nucleotides are TGTGCCAGCAGTTCCTCGGACTTGTTCCTTGGCTACACCTTC. Translating it yields CASSSSDLFLGYTF.

This chain joins TRBV4-2 and TRBJ2-3; D is unclear. Germline V gene sequence: CDR1 LGHNA, CDR2 YNFKEQ. The germline V and J ends were trimmed by 5 bases and 10 bases, with 22 bases remaining between them. This CDR3 comprises 15 residues. The CDR3 nucleotides read TGTGCCAGCAGCAATGACGGTTCGGCATCCTTCGCGCAGTATTTT. It yields the protein CASSNDGSASFAQYF.

The V and J genes are TRBV28 and TRBJ2-7, with D maybe TRBD1 (5 bases). Trimming stripped 4 bases from V and 2 bases from J, with 21 bases between. The germline V gene encodes CDR1 MDHEN and CDR2 SYDVKM. This CDR3 comprises 17 residues. The CDR3 loop reads CASSSPGDSSSPYEQYF. CDR3 bases: TGTGCCAGCAGTTCCCCAGGCGACAGCTCATCTCCCTACGAGCAGTACTTC.

The chain has TRBV25-1 and TRBJ1-1, with 8 bases fitting TRBD1. The CDR3 is 13 residues long. Per germline, CDR1 MGHDK and CDR2 SYGVNS. The ends lost 8 bases at V and 8 bases at J; junction bases unmatched: 10. CDR3 in amino acids: CASGNLGQVEAFF. The CDR3 DNA follows: TGTGCCAGCGGGAACCTGGGACAGGTCGAAGCTTTCTTT.

The chain couples TRBV20-1 to TRBJ1-2; unclear D gene. This CDR3 has 11 amino acids. The germline CDR1 and CDR2 sequences are DFQATT and SNEGSKA (reference sequence). With 5 bases removed from V and 8 bases from J, the gap between germline ends came to 12 bases. The chain's CDR3 is CSAYNRMGYTF. The CDR3, as DNA: TGCAGTGCTTACAACCGGATGGGCTACACCTTC.

CDR3 sequence reads: CASSDRPGGGYNEQFF. The CDR3 coding sequence is TGTGCCAGCAGTGACCGTCCGGGAGGGGGTTACAATGAGCAGTTCTTC. This chain uses TRBV6-4 with TRBJ2-1; the match to TRBD2 covers 8 bases. Losses at the gene ends were 2 bases for V and 4 bases for J; bases not matched to a gene: 7. The germline gives CDR1 MRHNA, CDR2 SNTAGT. CDR3 size: 16 residues.

This clone appeared once. The chain employs TRBV4-1 and TRBJ2-7; 9 bases are shared with TRBD1. In germline, CDR1 is MGHRA, CDR2 YSYEKL. The CDR3 consists of 14 residues. V lost 4 bases to trimming and J lost 6 bases; unmatched junction nucleotides: 7. CDR3 coding DNA: TGCGCCAGCAGCCTAATGGACAGGGGTGGCGAGCAGTACTTC. Its protein is CASSLMDRGGEQYF.

This chain uses TRBV19 with TRBJ1-5, with D maybe TRBD1 (6 bases). V lost 4 bases, J lost 4 bases, and 17 bases lay in between. Germline V gene data show CDR1 as LNHDA and CDR2 as SQIVND (reference sequence). The CDR3 has 16 residues. CDR3 sequence reads: CASSKALQGLNQPQHF. Here the CDR3 DNA reads TGTGCCAGTAGTAAGGCCCTCCAGGGGTTGAATCAGCCCCAGCATTTT.

The V call is TRBV7-9, the J call TRBJ2-1; D is ambiguous. V was clipped by 2 bases and J by 6 bases, with 8 bases between them. The CDR3 extends over 13 amino acids. From germline, CDR1 is SEHNR and CDR2 FQNEAQ (reference sequence). The DNA for the CDR3 is TGTGCCAGCAGCTTAAGTCGATCCAATGAGCAGTTCTTC. It codes for CASSLSRSNEQFF.

The chain couples TRBV29-1 to TRBJ2-7; no reliable D call. V was shortened by 0 bases and J by 4 bases, with 7 bases between the two germline ends. The germline V gene has CDR1 SQVTM and CDR2 ANQGSEA. The CDR3 is 12 residues long. CDR3 amino acids: CSVEEGQYEQYF. The CDR3 region has the DNA TGCAGCGTTGAAGAAGGCCAGTACGAGCAGTACTTC.

This clone was found a few times. This chain links TRBV7-9 with TRBJ1-5; D gene unclear. V dropped 5 bases and J dropped 2 bases, with 7 bases sitting between them. CDR1 is SEHNR and CDR2 is FQNEAQ in the germline V gene (reference sequence). The CDR3 totals 13 residues. The DNA of the CDR3 is TGTGCCAGCAGCCGAGGAGGCAATCAGCCCCAGCATTTT. Amino acids: CASSRGGNQPQHF.

This sequence joins TRBV27 and TRBJ2-5, with D possibly being TRBD1 or TRBD2 (5 bases each). TRBJ2-7 explains the end of the DNA better; the J call may be wrong. The CDR3 is made up of 15 amino acids. Germline CDR1 and CDR2: MNHEY and SMNVEV (reference sequence). The DNA of the CDR3 is TGTGCCAGCAGTTTACAGGGCCGGGGAAACTACGAGCAGTACTTC. It codes for CASSLQGRGNYEQYF.

The J gene is TRBJ2-7, the V gene TRBV30; D is ambiguous. Germline V lookup: CDR1 GTSNPN, CDR2 SVGIG (reference sequence). Trimming left V 4 bases short and J 1 base short, with 8 bases between. The CDR3 covers 12 residues. CDR3 sequence reads: CAWKGDSYEQYF. CDR3 DNA sequence: TGTGCCTGGAAGGGTGATTCCTACGAGCAGTACTTC.

The gene calls are TRBV30 and TRBJ1-5, with no clear D. The germline V gene encodes CDR1 GTSNPN and CDR2 SVGIG (reference sequence). The CDR3 has 14 amino acids. Between the trimmed V and J ends, which lost 3 bases and 0 bases, there was a span of 9 bases. CDR3 in DNA: TGTGCCTGGAGACAACTCCCTAGCAATCAGCCCCAGCATTTT. It is translated as CAWRQLPSNQPQHF.

Here the CDR3 DNA reads TGTGCCAGCAGCTCAACCATGGAGGGGAATCAGCCCCAGCATTTT. Its protein product is CASSSTMEGNQPQHF. V is TRBV5-6 and J is TRBJ1-5; tentative D call: TRBD1 (5 bases). This CDR3 has 15 residues. CDR1 is SGHDT, CDR2 YYEEEE, per germline. V lost 3 bases to trimming and J lost 4 bases, with 14 bases between them.

The V gene is TRBV27, the J gene TRBJ2-7; 7 bases fit TRBD1. The V and J ends lost 5 bases and 0 bases, in that order; junction bases with no gene match: 7. Germline CDR1 reads MNHEY; CDR2 reads SMNVEV (reference sequence). The CDR3 loop spans 15 amino acids. The CDR3 is CASSQSAGGSYEQYF. The CDR3, as DNA: TGTGCCAGCAGTCAGAGTGCAGGGGGCTCCTACGAGCAGTACTTC.

J is TRBJ2-7 and V is TRBV14; a weak D match, TRBD2 (7 bases). Trimming stripped 3 bases from V and 4 bases from J, with 16 bases between. Germline loops: CDR1 SGHDN, CDR2 FVKESK. This CDR3 contains 15 residues. The chain's CDR3 is CASSHPQRDIYEQYF. As DNA, the CDR3 is TGTGCCAGCAGCCACCCCCAGCGGGACATATACGAGCAGTACTTC.

V gene TRBV27 combines with J gene TRBJ2-5, with 13 bases lining up with TRBD2. V shed 6 bases, J shed 5 bases, and the junction held 6 bases outside the gene matches. The V gene's germline CDR1 is MNHEY and CDR2 SMNVEV (reference sequence). The CDR3 has 15 amino acids. The CDR3 DNA is TGTGCCAGCAGACCAGGACTAGCGGGAGTGGAGACCCAGTACTTC. Residues: CASRPGLAGVETQYF.

J is TRBJ1-4 and V is TRBV18; 11 nucleotides agree with TRBD1. Germline CDR1 is KGHSH and CDR2 is LQKENI. V gave up 5 bases and J gave up 6 bases; unmatched junction bases: 2. This CDR3 spans 14 amino acids. CDR3 in amino acids: CASSSGQGDEKLFF. The DNA of the CDR3 is TGTGCCAGCTCATCGGGACAGGGGGATGAAAAACTGTTTTTT.

J is TRBJ2-3 and V is TRBV13; TRBD2 aligns across 10 bases. The CDR3 runs 17 residues. Trimming at V came to 0 bases and at J to 3 bases, leaving 6 bases not matched to a gene. Germline V gene data show CDR1 as PRHDT and CDR2 as FYEKMQ (reference sequence). CDR3 in DNA: TGTGCCAGCAGCTTAGGCCCCGGGACTAGCGAAACAGATACGCAGTATTTT. Translated: CASSLGPGTSETDTQYF.

The chain carries TRBV6-1 and TRBJ2-7; 8 positions agree with TRBD2. In germline, CDR1 is MNHNS, CDR2 SASEGT. The CDR3 contains 17 residues. The V segment lost 2 bases and the J segment 7 bases; nucleotides outside the gene matches: 16. CDR3 DNA: TGTGCCAGCAGTGAAACCCGGGGGGGAGCACTCCGTTGGGAGCAGTACTTC. It specifies CASSETRGGALRWEQYF.

The chain uses TRBV19 and TRBJ1-2, with 7 nucleotides matching TRBD1. The CDR3 has 15 amino acids. With V trimmed by 5 bases and J by 0 bases, 6 bases remained unmatched. From germline, CDR1 is LNHDA and CDR2 SQIVND (reference sequence). Written as DNA, the CDR3 is TGTGCCAGTAGTTACGGACAGGAACCTAACTATGGCTACACCTTC. Translation gives CASSYGQEPNYGYTF. Full variable domain (rest looked up from reference TRBV19 and TRBJ1-2): DGGITQSPKYLFRKEGQNVTLSCEQNLNHDAMYWYRQDPGQGLRLIYYSQIVNDFQKGDIAEGYSVSREKKESFPLTVTSAQKNPTAFYLCASSYGQEPNYGYTFGSGTRLTVV.

The chain employs TRBV11-2 and TRBJ2-6; D gene ambiguous. The germline V gene has CDR1 SGHAT and CDR2 FQNNGV. The CDR3 sequence is 18 residues long. V dropped 0 bases and J dropped 1 base, with 13 bases sitting between them. In DNA form, the CDR3 reads TGTGCCAGCAGCTTAGATTTTCCCCGGGCGTCTGGGGCCAACGTCCTGACTTTC. Protein product: CASSLDFPRASGANVLTF.